A selection of T cell receptor beta chains follows, all from one sample in a study of OX40 agonist ivuxolimab in advanced cancers. The assay was immunoSEQ multiplex PCR, and TCRdb's table has in-frame clones only and misses some. Among 90,000 or so clones listed, about 93% were seen once. This specimen consisted of CD4+ or CD8+ T cells sorted from blood, obtained in a trial of the OX40 agonist ivuxolimab. The source of these receptors is an adult with an advanced solid tumor such as melanoma, head and neck, liver or kidney cancer. Both conserved end residues are part of each CDR3. D genes are given only for firm matches. Clone size appears in some rows only: once, few, many, or a class for an expanded clone.

D gene	V gene	clone size	J gene	CDR3 DNA	CDR3 protein
TRBD1	TRBV29-1	few	TRBJ1-2	TGCAGCGTTGGGGACAGAGGTGGCTACACCTTC	CSVGDRGGYTF
NA	TRBV7-9	NA	TRBJ2-5	TGTGCCAGCAGCTTGGGAGGGGGAGAGACCCAGTACTTC	CASSLGGGETQYF
NA	TRBV9	once	TRBJ2-5	TGTGCCAGCAGCCCCGGGACGACGATCGAGACCCAGTACTTC	CASSPGTTIETQYF
NA	TRBV9	NA	TRBJ2-3	TGTGCCAGCAGCGCCGACGGCGGTGGGATACCAGATACGCAGTATTTT	CASSADGGGIPDTQYF
NA	TRBV5-4	NA	TRBJ2-7	TGTGCCAGCAGCTTGAACGGGGTCTCCTACGAGCAGTACTTC	CASSLNGVSYEQYF
NA	TRBV6-1	once	TRBJ2-7	TGTGCCAGCAGGAACGGAGGGATGGGCTCCTACGAGCAGTACTTC	CASRNGGMGSYEQYF
NA	TRBV7-2	once	TRBJ2-5	TGTGCCAGCAGCTTAGCGGGTACCCAAGAGACCCAGTACTTC	CASSLAGTQETQYF
NA	TRBV19	once	TRBJ2-2	TGTGCCAGCCGTGGGGGGCCGTATCGGGGCCTGAACACCGGGGAGCTGTTTTTT	CASRGGPYRGLNTGELFF
NA	TRBV6-1	NA	TRBJ1-1	TGTGCCAGCAGTGGGGGACTTCTGAACACTGAAGCTTTCTTT	CASSGGLLNTEAFF
NA	TRBV7-2	NA	TRBJ1-2	TGTGCCAGCAGCTTAGTACCGGGGGATGGCTACACCTTC	CASSLVPGDGYTF
NA	TRBV30	once	TRBJ2-5	TGTGCCTGGAGTGTACAGCGTCTCGGGGAGACCCAGTACTTC	CAWSVQRLGETQYF
NA	TRBV27	NA	TRBJ2-3	TGTGCCAGCAGAGGGACCCTTTCAAGGGATACGCAGTATTTT	CASRGTLSRDTQYF
TRBD2	TRBV11-2	NA	TRBJ2-1	TGTGCCAGCAGCTCTAGCGGGAGCTATGAGCAGTTCTTC	CASSSSGSYEQFF
NA	TRBV5-6	NA	TRBJ1-1	TGTGCCAGCAGCTTGAACGGGAAAGCTTTCTTT	CASSLNGKAFF
TRBD2	TRBV7-2	once	TRBJ2-6	TGTGCCAGCAGCTTAAGGGGGACTAGCGGGATTTATGGGGCCAACGTCCTGACTTTC	CASSLRGTSGIYGANVLTF
NA	TRBV19	NA	TRBJ2-7	TGTGCCAGTGGTTTTAGCTCCTCCCCGAGCGAGCAGTACTTC	CASGFSSSPSEQYF
NA	TRBV5-1	NA	TRBJ2-5	TGCGCCAGCAGCGGGGGTGGCGTACAAGAGACCCAGTACTTC	CASSGGGVQETQYF
NA	TRBV2	NA	TRBJ1-4	TGTGCCAGCAGAAGTCAACAGGGAGACCGAACTAATGAAAAACTGTTTTTT	CASRSQQGDRTNEKLFF
NA	TRBV29-1	NA	TRBJ2-3	TGCAGCGTTGAAGTCGGACACCTGGGGACAGATACGCAGTATTTT	CSVEVGHLGTDTQYF